Listed below are T cell receptor beta chains from one sample, sequenced in a study of CD8+CD57+ T cells in acquired aplastic anemia. MiXCR was run by TCRdb on the reads, yielding one entry per CDR3 protein. The sample lists fewer than 200,000 distinct CDR3 sequences, approximately 40% seen once, with under 1.2% in the top ten. The sequencing sample was made of sorted CD4+, CD8+, or CD8+CD57+ T cells (not recorded which) from PBMCs. Receptor source: a human donor in good health. Both conserved end residues are part of each CDR3. The order of the fields is J gene, V gene, CDR3 protein.

TRBJ2-3 TRBV4-2 CASSGGLAGAGDTQYF
TRBJ1-4 TRBV5-5 CASSWGAMGEKLFF
TRBJ2-5 TRBV24-1 CATRSAGREETQYF
TRBJ2-2 TRBV7-2 CASSLGSGWSGELFF
TRBJ1-1 TRBV18 CASSPQGGSNTEAFF
TRBJ2-5 TRBV2 CASSDGTGETQYF
TRBJ2-2 TRBV18 CASSPQLPDTGELFF
TRBJ1-2 TRBV10-1 CASSGDRVGGYIF
TRBJ1-1 TRBV20-1 CSARFRGNTEAFF
TRBJ1-2 TRBV9 CASSVATGMEDYGYTF
TRBJ1-5 TRBV7-6 CASSLYDREGNQPQHF
TRBJ2-3 TRBV6-2/TRBV6-3 CASSTGGDTQYF
TRBJ2-5 TRBV19 CASAGTQYGETQYF
TRBJ2-7 TRBV15 CATSRVGSEQYF